The following is a TCR beta chain sequence with its context. This clonotype was detected many times. Its antigen is still unknown. No qualities accompany the bases; no much larger clone lies one base away. This sample was included in a study of T cells in Graves' hyperthyroidism and ophthalmopathy (dated by TCRdb to the late 2010s). Some background on the complete study: Peripheral blood was collected at initial diagnosis, before any treatment. In about 6 Graves' hyperthyroidism patients, the study also compared T-cell repertoires from thyroid tissue with T-cell repertoires from blood. A discovery cohort of fewer than 110 patients, approximately 45 with Graves' ophthalmopathy and more than 55 with stable Graves' hyperthyroidism, was used to find distinguishing TCR V-J signatures. Prospective prediction of ophthalmopathy was tested in an independent validation cohort consisting of 18 hyperthyroidism patients and approximately 16 patients who later progressed to ophthalmopathy. TCR Vbeta CDR3 sequencing of 130 to 150 peripheral blood samples (about 45 ophthalmopathy, roughly 74 hyperthyroidism and some 17 progressor patients) is reported in the paper. The 85 to 100 discovery patients were divided at random into training and test sets in a 7:3 ratio. Once sampling was done, hyperthyroidism patients were given methimazole at a starting dose of 30 mg daily, whereas ophthalmopathy patients were given high-dose intravenous methylprednisolone.

The full study reports these points: Most expanded thyroid clonotypes (frequency above 0.001) were also detected in blood, suggesting blood repertoires may reflect thyroid immune responses. Sample size was not statistically predetermined, and investigators were not blinded to group allocation. During validation, the model predicted progression to ophthalmopathy a median of about 5.9 months ahead of onset, with almost 71% sensitivity and 72% to 85% specificity. In cross-validation, a model built on a 13 V-J signature told ophthalmopathy apart from stable hyperthyroidism with over 85% sensitivity and approximately 84% specificity, and in testing the same model reached 80%/75%.

The TCR beta CDR3 regions were amplified from RNA transcripts. A first-round RT-PCR of the TCR CDR3 used the HTBI primer set with the Qiagen OneStep RT-PCR kit. The libraries were constructed in a second round of multiplex PCR and then size-selected and purified. Sequencing of the libraries was done on an Illumina HiSeq2000 using paired-end 100 bp reads. The authors processed their data as follows. SOAPnuke was used to process the raw data, removing reads that contained adapters or uncalled bases, had a mean Phred below 15, or lacked an exact match to the constant primer or identifier. COPE v1.2.5 was used to merge the high-quality paired reads, and each unique nucleotide sequence was defined as a clonotype. MiTCR v1.1 was used to align the clonotypes against IMGT TRBV, TRBD and TRBJ reference segments. Analysis was restricted to V-J combinations with a frequency above 0.0001, which covered about 99% of repertoires. The TCS score was defined as F50 (clonal expansion) divided by E x V (chaos), with BLOSUM62-based TCRdist calculated between CDR3 peptides within each V-J. Welch's t-statistics and random forest reduced fewer than 600 V-J features to roughly 13, which were used in a naive Bayes classifier (R e1071). The public sequencing data were trimmed at Q25 with fastp and processed into clonotypes with MiXCR by TCRdb, which kept only in-frame beta chains. CDR3 protein duplicates are merged, each entry listing the most common genes and DNA. These V and J calls derive from TCRdb rather than the authors' analysis. Present in this sample are some 500,000 distinct CDR3 sequences, roughly an eighth of which were seen just once. Together, the top ten hold under 20% of the sample.

A patient counted as having stable Graves' hyperthyroidism if no progression to ophthalmopathy occurred over 18 months of follow-up. The hyperthyroidism patients were between 18 and 65 years old and newly diagnosed, with a disease duration of less than 2 months. The study excluded patients with uncontrolled infections, other autoimmune diseases, pregnancy or lactation. Diagnoses were established on the basis of clinical symptoms, serum thyroxine and TRAb, thyroid ultrasound, and orbital computed tomography. Ficoll-Paque density gradient centrifugation was used to isolate PBMCs from about 9 ml of fresh peripheral blood. Total RNA was extracted using Trizol reagent, and RNA quality was assessed on an Agilent 2100 Bioanalyzer. Source material: blood. The TCR originated in a woman aged 18-29 years with Graves' hyperthyroidism.

Read as DNA, the sequence is TGTGCCAGCAGCTTACAGGGAGGGATGAACACTGAAGCTTTCTTT. Its protein product is CASSLQGGMNTEAFF. This receptor chain uses TRBV7-8 and TRBJ1-1; TRBD1 is perhaps the D gene, given 5 matching bases. The trim is 2 bases for V and 0 bases for J, with a gap of 10 bases between the germline ends. In the germline V gene, CDR1 corresponds to SGHVS and CDR2 to FQNEAQ. The CDR3 holds 15 amino acids from the cysteine to the phenylalanine. The entry retains the CDR3 DNA only, 45 bases that are in frame from base 1.